Listed below are T cell receptor beta chains from one sample, sequenced in a study of regulatory T cells in long-lasting Graves disease. TCRdb ran MiXCR on the multiplex PCR reads and lists one entry per CDR3 protein. The repertoire includes some 560,000 distinct CDR3 sequences, about 15% of them detected once, and around 25% sits in the top ten. In addition, the sample was reused for a study of T cells in Graves' hyperthyroidism and ophthalmopathy.

This specimen was peripheral blood mononuclear cells (PBMCs), taken at new diagnosis, from a patient treated with antithyroid drugs. These receptors originate from a woman in her forties or fifties with Graves disease. Each CDR3 is given with its conserved first and last residue. D genes are given only for firm matches. The size entry is marked missing in some rows and otherwise reads once, few, many or a size class.

v_gene: TRBV16; abundance: few; d_gene: .; j_gene: TRBJ2-7; CDR3aa: CASSQSTRGEQYF; CDR3nt: TGTGCCAGCAGCCAATCAACTAGGGGCGAGCAGTACTTC
v_gene: TRBV6-6; abundance: few; d_gene: TRBD1; j_gene: TRBJ2-7; CDR3aa: CASSYSGDSFYEQYF; CDR3nt: TGTGCCAGCAGTTACTCGGGGGACAGCTTTTACGAGCAGTACTTC
v_gene: TRBV2; abundance: many; d_gene: TRBD1; j_gene: TRBJ1-5; CDR3aa: CASSTQTGEDQPQHF; CDR3nt: TGTGCCAGCAGTACACAGACAGGGGAGGATCAGCCCCAGCATTTT
v_gene: TRBV9; abundance: .; d_gene: .; j_gene: TRBJ1-3; CDR3aa: CASSVAGTAGNTIYF; CDR3nt: TGTGCCAGCAGCGTGGCCGGGACGGCTGGAAACACCATATATTTT
v_gene: TRBV7-9; abundance: many; d_gene: TRBD1; j_gene: TRBJ2-3; CDR3aa: CASSNGQGGADTQYF; CDR3nt: TGTGCTAGCAGCAACGGACAGGGGGGCGCAGATACGCAGTATTTT
v_gene: TRBV15; abundance: few; d_gene: TRBD1; j_gene: TRBJ2-1; CDR3aa: CATSEQDRSSSNEQFF; CDR3nt: TGTGCCACCAGCGAACAGGACAGGTCGTCCTCTAATGAGCAGTTCTTC
v_gene: TRBV10-3; abundance: .; d_gene: .; j_gene: TRBJ2-1; CDR3aa: CAMTVRHNEQFF; CDR3nt: TGTGCCATGACAGTCAGGCACAATGAGCAGTTCTTC
v_gene: TRBV28; abundance: many; d_gene: .; j_gene: TRBJ2-6; CDR3aa: CASSRTLTTGANVLTF; CDR3nt: TGTGCCAGCAGTCGGACCCTGACAACTGGGGCCAACGTCCTGACTTTC
v_gene: TRBV12-5; abundance: .; d_gene: .; j_gene: TRBJ1-1; CDR3aa: CASGLVGEAFF; CDR3nt: TGTGCTAGTGGTTTGGTCGGTGAAGCTTTCTTT
v_gene: TRBV10-3; abundance: .; d_gene: .; j_gene: TRBJ2-7; CDR3aa: CAISEVVGVHEQYF; CDR3nt: TGTGCCATCAGTGAAGTGGTTGGGGTGCACGAGCAGTACTTC
v_gene: TRBV18; abundance: few; d_gene: .; j_gene: TRBJ1-3; CDR3aa: CASSPAAGSGNTIYF; CDR3nt: TGTGCCAGCTCACCAGCCGCGGGTTCTGGAAACACCATATATTTT
v_gene: TRBV11-3; abundance: .; d_gene: .; j_gene: TRBJ1-4; CDR3aa: CANSLSLYNENLFF; CDR3nt: TGTGCCAACAGCTTAAGCCTCTACAACGAAAACCTGTTTTTT
v_gene: TRBV27; abundance: .; d_gene: TRBD2; j_gene: TRBJ2-5; CDR3aa: CASSSQRGTSGGAGSQETQYF; CDR3nt: TGTGCCAGCAGTTCCCAACGCGGGACTAGCGGGGGGGCGGGGTCCCAAGAGACCCAGTACTTC
v_gene: TRBV9; abundance: many; d_gene: .; j_gene: TRBJ2-3; CDR3aa: CASSEVGTDTQYF; CDR3nt: TGTGCCAGCAGTGAAGTCGGAACAGATACGCAGTATTTT
v_gene: TRBV2; abundance: .; d_gene: .; j_gene: TRBJ2-2; CDR3aa: CASRPPGRGFANTGELFF; CDR3nt: TGTGCCAGCAGGCCCCCGGGACGGGGTTTCGCGAACACCGGGGAGCTGTTTTTT
v_gene: TRBV5-1; abundance: many; d_gene: TRBD2; j_gene: TRBJ2-1; CDR3aa: CASSLRTSGGAVEQFF; CDR3nt: TGCGCCAGCAGCTTGCGGACTAGCGGGGGGGCCGTTGAGCAGTTCTTC
v_gene: TRBV19; abundance: few; d_gene: .; j_gene: TRBJ1-5; CDR3aa: CASTNRNSNQPQHF; CDR3nt: TGTGCCAGTACAAACAGAAATAGCAATCAGCCCCAGCATTTT
v_gene: TRBV6-2/TRBV6-3; abundance: .; d_gene: .; j_gene: TRBJ2-2; CDR3aa: CASSYFPIGHKTGELFF; CDR3nt: TGTGCCAGCAGTTACTTTCCGATAGGCCATAAGACCGGGGAGCTGTTTTTT
v_gene: TRBV27; abundance: .; d_gene: .; j_gene: TRBJ1-1; CDR3aa: CASSVEVGVSEAFF; CDR3nt: TGTGCCAGCAGTGTTGAGGTAGGGGTCAGTGAAGCTTTCTTT
v_gene: TRBV12-5; abundance: .; d_gene: TRBD1; j_gene: TRBJ1-6; CDR3aa: CASGSNRGIRSPLHF; CDR3nt: TGTGCTAGTGGGTCTAACAGGGGTATCAGATCACCCCTCCACTTT
v_gene: TRBV19; abundance: .; d_gene: .; j_gene: TRBJ2-2; CDR3aa: CASTNRGPGELFF; CDR3nt: TGTGCCAGTACCAATCGGGGGCCCGGGGAGCTGTTTTTT
v_gene: TRBV5-1; abundance: many; d_gene: .; j_gene: TRBJ1-2; CDR3aa: CASSFTDLNYGYTF; CDR3nt: TGCGCCAGCAGCTTCACAGACCTTAACTATGGCTACACCTTC
v_gene: TRBV29-1; abundance: few; d_gene: TRBD1; j_gene: TRBJ2-7; CDR3aa: CSVQTGTPYEQYF; CDR3nt: TGCAGCGTCCAGACAGGGACCCCCTACGAGCAGTACTTC
v_gene: TRBV5-1; abundance: many; d_gene: TRBD1; j_gene: TRBJ1-6; CDR3aa: CASSMGQGNSPLHF; CDR3nt: TGCGCCAGCAGCATGGGACAGGGAAATTCACCCCTCCACTTT
v_gene: TRBV28; abundance: .; d_gene: .; j_gene: TRBJ1-1; CDR3aa: CASSLGWGGMNTEAFF; CDR3nt: TGTGCCAGCAGTTTAGGCTGGGGTGGAATGAACACTGAAGCTTTCTTT
v_gene: TRBV5-1; abundance: .; d_gene: TRBD1; j_gene: TRBJ1-3; CDR3aa: CASSSGGTIYF; CDR3nt: TGCGCCAGCTCGTCAGGGGGCACCATATATTTT
v_gene: TRBV9; abundance: few; d_gene: .; j_gene: TRBJ1-3; CDR3aa: CASSVSASGGNTIYF; CDR3nt: TGTGCCAGCAGCGTTTCTGCTTCGGGAGGAAACACCATATATTTT
v_gene: TRBV5-6; abundance: many; d_gene: .; j_gene: TRBJ2-7; CDR3aa: CASSFLTGDSYEQYF; CDR3nt: TGTGCCAGCAGCTTCTTGACAGGAGACTCCTACGAGCAGTACTTC
v_gene: TRBV6-5; abundance: many; d_gene: .; j_gene: TRBJ2-5; CDR3aa: CASSYLEEQTQYF; CDR3nt: TGTGCCAGCAGTTACCTAGAAGAACAGACCCAGTACTTC
v_gene: TRBV7-8; abundance: many; d_gene: TRBD1; j_gene: TRBJ2-7; CDR3aa: CASSLTTGTRYEQYF; CDR3nt: TGTGCCAGCAGCTTAACGACAGGGACAAGATACGAGCAGTACTTC
v_gene: TRBV2; abundance: many; d_gene: .; j_gene: TRBJ2-3; CDR3aa: CASSGTADTQYF; CDR3nt: TGTGCCAGCAGCGGGACGGCAGATACGCAGTATTTT
v_gene: TRBV2; abundance: .; d_gene: .; j_gene: TRBJ2-1; CDR3aa: CASSEAPF; CDR3nt: TGTGCCAGCAGTGAAGCCCCCTTC
v_gene: TRBV20-1; abundance: many; d_gene: .; j_gene: TRBJ2-7; CDR3aa: CSARDNRAGAMSNEQYF; CDR3nt: TGCAGTGCTAGAGATAATCGAGCAGGGGCGATGTCGAACGAGCAGTACTTC